This passage covers 31 T cell receptor beta chains from one sample sequenced in a study of blood T cell repertoires in COVID-19. Sequencing used immunoSEQ multiplex PCR; TCRdb keeps in-frame clones, though not all of them. In the table there are 55,000 to 65,000 clones, around 80% of which are singletons. Input material: peripheral blood. Source of these receptors: a man in his 60s with acute or convalescent COVID-19.

This chain uses TRBV7-3 with TRBJ2-5; D gene unclear. CDR1 SGHTA and CDR2 FQGTGA come from the germline V gene. The V and J ends lost 4 bases and 5 bases respectively, with 11 bases between them. The CDR3 is 13 residues long. CDR3 DNA sequence: TGTGCCAGCAGCTCCAATAGCCGGGAGACCCAGTACTTC. It codes for CASSSNSRETQYF.

This chain uses TRBV18 with TRBJ2-4; perhaps TRBD1 as D (6 bases). Germline V gives CDR1 KGHSH, CDR2 LQKENI. This CDR3 contains 14 residues. V dropped 5 bases and J dropped 0 bases, with 8 bases sitting between them. In DNA, the CDR3 is TGTGCCAGCTCATCGGACAGAGCCAAAAACATTCAGTACTTC. Protein sequence: CASSSDRAKNIQYF.

The V call is TRBV30, the J call TRBJ2-2; 11 positions match TRBD2. The V segment lost 2 bases and the J segment 2 bases; nucleotides outside the gene matches: 4. The CDR3 length is 16 residues. Per the germline V gene, CDR1 is GTSNPN and CDR2 is SVGIG (reference sequence). Written as DNA, the CDR3 is TGTGCCTGGAGTTCCGGGACTAGCGGTAACACCGGGGAGCTGTTTTTT. Translating it yields CAWSSGTSGNTGELFF. The complete variable domain, with remaining parts taken from reference TRBV30 and TRBJ2-2, reads SQTIHQWPATLVQPVGSPLSLECTVEGTSNPNLYWYRQAAGRGLQLLFYSVGIGQISSEVPQNLSASRPQDRQFILSSKKLLLSDSGFYLCAWSSGTSGNTGELFFGEGSRLTVL.

This chain uses TRBV7-2 with TRBJ2-1, with 8 bases aligning to TRBD1. This CDR3 has 15 amino acids. Looked up from germline, CDR1 is SGHTA and CDR2 is FQGNSA. V was pared by 5 bases and J by 8 bases, with 11 bases of the junction left unmatched. The CDR3 DNA reads as TGTGCCAGCAGCCTCAGGACAGGGAAGGTGCATGAGCAGTTCTTC. This gives the protein CASSLRTGKVHEQFF.

The chain uses TRBV6-5 and TRBJ1-1, with D tentatively TRBD1 (6 bases). Germline lookup yields CDR1 MNHEY and CDR2 SVGAGI. V was trimmed by 3 bases and J by 5 bases, leaving 7 bases between them. This CDR3 is built from 12 residues. The CDR3 sequence is CASSYTGTEAFF. CDR3 bases: TGTGCCAGCAGTTATACAGGGACTGAAGCTTTCTTT.

The V gene is TRBV19, the J gene TRBJ1-1, with TRBD1 identical over 7 bases. This CDR3 contains 15 residues. After removal of 6 bases from V and 2 bases from J, the junction contained 9 bases not matched to a gene. Germline V lookup: CDR1 LNHDA, CDR2 SQIVND (reference sequence). CDR3 sequence: CASRTEGTANTEAFF. CDR3 coding DNA: TGTGCCAGTAGGACCGAGGGGACAGCAAACACTGAAGCTTTCTTT.

The V and J genes are TRBV6-5 and TRBJ1-4; 11 bases match TRBD1. This CDR3 contains 15 residues. CDR1 and CDR2 from the germline V gene are MNHEY and SVGAGI. V lost 4 bases and J lost 7; bases outside the gene matches: 5. The CDR3 region is CASSSPGQGVEKLFF. In DNA form, the CDR3 reads TGTGCCAGCAGTTCACCGGGACAGGGGGTTGAAAAACTGTTTTTT.

The CDR3 reads CATSDPGLGVETQYF. The CDR3 DNA reads TGTGCCACCAGTGACCCCGGACTAGGGGTGGAGACCCAGTACTTC. The chain uses TRBV24-1 and TRBJ2-5; 7 bases align to TRBD2. Trimming cost V 4 bases and J 5 bases; bases outside gene matches: 9. This CDR3 is 15 amino acids long. The germline V gene encodes CDR1 KGHDR and CDR2 SFDVKD.

With respect to this clone: Germline is not matched at one junction end, which may reflect a read error. The chain couples TRBV7-9 to TRBJ2-6; 9 nucleotides agree with TRBD1. Germline values: CDR1 SEHNR, CDR2 FQNEAQ (reference sequence). The CDR3 consists of 12 residues. CDR3 sequence (DNA): TGTGCCAGCAGCCCTACGGACAGGGGTGGGTCTTTC. Translated, it gives CASSPTDRGGSF. The variable domain in full, with the rest retrieved from reference TRBV7-9 and TRBJ2-6, is DTGVSQNPRHKITKRGQNVTFRCDPISEHNRLYWYRQTLGQGPEFLTYFQNEAQLEKSRLLSDRFSAERPKGSFSTLEIQRTEQGDSAMYLCASSPTDRGGSFGAGSRLTVL.

CDR3 loop: CASSLSQGLYNEQFF. The CDR3 DNA reads as TGCGCCAGCAGCTTGTCGCAGGGACTATACAATGAGCAGTTCTTC. The J gene is TRBJ2-1, the V gene TRBV5-1; TRBD2 aligns across 7 bases. This CDR3 contains 15 residues. In germline, CDR1 is SGHRS, CDR2 YFSETQ. V lost 1 base to trimming and J lost 4 bases; unmatched junction nucleotides: 5. Full variable domain (rest looked up from reference TRBV5-1 and TRBJ2-1): KAGVTQTPRYLIKTRGQQVTLSCSPISGHRSVSWYQQTPGQGLQFLFEYFSETQRNKGNFPGRFSGRQFSNSRSEMNVSTLELGDSALYLCASSLSQGLYNEQFFGPGTRLTVL.

The V and J genes are TRBV7-2 and TRBJ2-7; 8 bases match TRBD1. Trimming took 4 bases from V and 2 from J; bases not matched to a gene: 4. Germline V lookup: CDR1 SGHTA, CDR2 FQGNSA. The CDR3 loop spans 14 amino acids. The CDR3: CASSSQGAAYEQYF. CDR3 in DNA: TGTGCCAGCAGCTCTCAGGGGGCTGCCTACGAGCAGTACTTC.

This clone was recorded once. J is TRBJ2-6 and V is TRBV7-8; D might be TRBD1 (6 bases). The V end was cut by 5 bases, the J end by 0 bases, with 29 bases between. The germline V gene has CDR1 SGHVS and CDR2 FQNEAQ. The CDR3 runs to 22 residues. This chain's CDR3 is CASSPIVYRAGQPSSGANVLTF. Written as DNA, the CDR3 is TGTGCCAGCAGCCCCATTGTGTATCGAGCAGGACAGCCTAGCTCTGGGGCCAACGTCCTGACTTTC.

The rearrangement uses TRBV29-1 and TRBJ2-7, with a weak D call TRBD1 (5 bases). CDR1 is SQVTM, CDR2 ANQGSEA, per germline. The CDR3 contains 12 residues. V was trimmed by 4 bases and J by 5 bases, leaving 12 bases between them. In DNA form, the CDR3 reads TGCAGCGTTGGGCAGGGAAAAAACGAGCAGTACTTC. The encoded protein is CSVGQGKNEQYF.

This clone was picked up a small number of times. This chain uses TRBV6-5 with TRBJ2-7, with 7 bases that match TRBD1. Germline CDR1 reads MNHEY; CDR2 reads SVGAGI. The ends lost 6 bases at V and 5 bases at J; junction bases unmatched: 7. This CDR3 contains 13 residues. CDR3 sequence: CASSSVDRDEQYF. The DNA for the CDR3 is TGTGCCAGCAGCTCGGTAGACAGGGACGAGCAGTACTTC.

This chain links TRBV5-4 with TRBJ2-3, with 7 bases that match TRBD2. J lost 5 bases, V lost 5 bases, and 11 bases had no gene match. Germline CDR1 SGHNT, CDR2 YYREEE (reference sequence). The CDR3 sequence is 15 residues long. CDR3 loop: CASSGGGIQGDTQYF. As DNA, the CDR3 is TGTGCCAGCAGTGGGGGGGGGATCCAGGGAGATACGCAGTATTTT.

The chain combines TRBV7-6 with TRBJ2-3; D might be TRBD2 (7 bases). Trimming left V 1 base short and J 8 bases short, with 16 bases between. Per the germline V gene, CDR1 is SGHVS and CDR2 is FNYEAQ. The CDR3 spans 15 residues. The CDR3 region is CASSLGGGATLTQYF. In nucleotides, the CDR3 is TGTGCCAGCAGCTTAGGGGGGGGCGCGACCCTTACGCAGTATTTT. Looking up the rest from reference TRBV7-6 and TRBJ2-3 gives the full variable domain: GAGVSQSPRYKVTKRGQDVALRCDPISGHVSLYWYRQALGQGPEFLTYFNYEAQQDKSGLPNDRFSAERPEGSISTLTIQRTEQRDSAMYRCASSLGGGATLTQYFGPGTRLTVL.

This chain uses TRBV24-1 with TRBJ2-3; the D gene is possibly TRBD2 (7 bases). The germline V gene encodes CDR1 KGHDR and CDR2 SFDVKD. The CDR3 sequence is 16 residues long. Trimming removed 4 bases from V and 2 bases from J, with 15 bases in between. CDR3 DNA: TGTGCCACCAGTGACCGGGGAGGGACATACACAGATACGCAGTATTTT. Protein: CATSDRGGTYTDTQYF.

The chain carries TRBV5-1 and TRBJ2-5; 9 bases match TRBD2. The germline V gene has CDR1 SGHRS and CDR2 YFSETQ. Trimming removed 4 bases from V and 5 bases from J; junction bases left unmatched: 12. This CDR3 has 16 amino acids. The CDR3 nucleotides read TGCGCCAGCAGCATTAGGGGCGGGAGGGATTCGGAGACCCAGTACTTC. Translating gives CASSIRGGRDSETQYF.

CDR3 nucleotide sequence: TGTGCCAGCAGTGACAGGTTTGAAGCTTTCTTT. Translating gives CASSDRFEAFF. The chain carries TRBV27 and TRBJ1-1; possible D gene TRBD1, 6 bases. Trimming removed 5 bases from V and 7 bases from J, with 8 bases in between. CDR1 and CDR2 from the germline V gene are MNHEY and SMNVEV (reference sequence). There are 11 residues in the CDR3.

The chain combines TRBV9 with TRBJ2-2, with 9 bases fitting TRBD2. CDR1 is SGDLS, CDR2 YYNGEE, per germline. The CDR3 extends over 15 amino acids. Losses at the gene ends were 3 bases for V and 5 bases for J; bases not matched to a gene: 5. This chain's CDR3 is CASSDGTSWTGELFF. CDR3 DNA sequence: TGTGCCAGCAGCGACGGGACTAGCTGGACCGGGGAGCTGTTTTTT.

The chain uses TRBV9 and TRBJ2-3; 7 bases line up with TRBD2. V lost 1 base, J lost 4 bases, and 9 bases stayed unmatched. The CDR3 sequence is 16 residues long. Germline assignment: CDR1 SGDLS and CDR2 YYNGEE. CDR3 sequence (DNA): TGTGCCAGCAGCGTATCTAGCGGATATTCTCCAGATACGCAGTATTTT. Residues: CASSVSSGYSPDTQYF.

The rearrangement uses TRBV27 and TRBJ1-5, with D unresolved. The CDR3 is 14 residues long. V shed 4 bases and J shed 1 base, with 8 bases lying between them. Germline V gives CDR1 MNHEY, CDR2 SMNVEV (reference sequence). The DNA of the CDR3 is TGTGCCAGCAGTTCTGTGGGCAGCAATCAGCCCCAGCATTTT. Its protein is CASSSVGSNQPQHF.

The chain employs TRBV7-2 and TRBJ2-5, with TRBD2 matching over 13 bases. With V trimmed by 0 bases and J by 4 bases, 8 bases remained unmatched. This CDR3 has 18 residues. Germline-derived CDR1 and CDR2 are SGHTA and FQGNSA. The CDR3 DNA sequence: TGTGCCAGCAGCTTAGCAGGCTTACTAGCGGGAGGGAGAGAGACCCAGTACTTC. It codes for CASSLAGLLAGGRETQYF.

The V and J genes are TRBV27 and TRBJ2-1; 9 positions match TRBD1. Trimming at V came to 3 bases and at J to 7 bases, leaving 1 base not matched to a gene. The CDR3 is made up of 13 amino acids. Germline V lookup: CDR1 MNHEY, CDR2 SMNVEV (reference sequence). The CDR3 sequence: CASSLGTGNEQFF. CDR3 nucleotide sequence: TGTGCCAGCAGTTTGGGGACAGGGAATGAGCAGTTCTTC.

The gene calls are TRBV25-1 and TRBJ2-1; 8 bases agree with TRBD2. V gave up 4 bases and J gave up 15 bases; unmatched junction bases: 5. This CDR3 region has 11 residues. The germline gives CDR1 MGHDK, CDR2 SYGVNS. CDR3 nucleotides: TGTGCCAGCAGTGGGGGGGGACTAGGGTTCTTC. It codes for CASSGGGLGFF. Combining the CDR3 with reference TRBV25-1 and TRBJ2-1 gives the whole variable domain EADIYQTPRYLVIGTGKKITLECSQTMGHDKMYWYQQDPGMELHLIHYSYGVNSTEKGDLSSESTVSRIRTEHFPLTLESARPSHTSQYLCASSGGGLGFFGPGTRLTVL.

The V call is TRBV24-1, the J call TRBJ2-7; D unresolved. The CDR3 totals 11 residues. The germline V gene encodes CDR1 KGHDR and CDR2 SFDVKD. Trimming cost V 4 bases and J 2 bases, with 2 bases left between them. CDR3 sequence reads: CATSDAYEQYF. Here the CDR3 DNA reads TGTGCCACCAGTGACGCCTACGAGCAGTACTTC.

This sequence joins TRBV6-2 or TRBV6-3 and TRBJ1-6, with D uncertain. The CDR3 is 12 residues long. Germline lookup yields CDR1 MNHEY and CDR2 SVGEGT. Trimming took 4 bases from V and 9 from J, leaving 7 bases between them. The CDR3 loop is CASSSMSSPLHF. The CDR3, as DNA: TGTGCCAGCAGTTCTATGAGTTCACCCCTCCACTTT.

The rearrangement uses TRBV3-1 (or the pseudogene TRBV3-2) and TRBJ1-5; D might be TRBD1 (6 bases). The CDR3 extends over 15 amino acids. V was clipped by 1 base and J by 9 bases, with 16 bases between them. Germline CDR1 and CDR2: LGHDT and YNNKEL (reference sequence). The CDR3 nucleotides are TGTGCCAGCAGCCAAGGGCGACAGGCCCCGGGGCCCCAGCATTTT. It yields the protein CASSQGRQAPGPQHF.

This clone was counted once. The CDR3 DNA sequence: TGCGCCAGCAGCTTGAGAGGCAGGGATGACTATGGCTACACCTTC. This codes for CASSLRGRDDYGYTF. V and J are TRBV5-1 and TRBJ1-2, with D perhaps TRBD1 (5 bases). V lost 1 base, J lost 3 bases, and 13 bases lay in between. This CDR3 region has 15 residues. From germline, CDR1 is SGHRS and CDR2 YFSETQ.

This chain uses TRBV7-9 with TRBJ1-5, with 7 bases lining up with TRBD1. Germline trimming cut 5 bases from V and 7 bases from J; bases unmatched to any gene: 5. Per the germline V gene, CDR1 is SEHNR and CDR2 is FQNEAQ (reference sequence). CDR3 length: 13 amino acids. In DNA form, the CDR3 reads TGTGCCAGCAGCGGTCGGGACAGCCAGCCCCAGCATTTT. It yields the protein CASSGRDSQPQHF.

This clone was recorded only once. J is TRBJ2-7 and V is TRBV28; a possible D gene is TRBD2 (6 bases). Germline CDR1 reads MDHEN; CDR2 reads SYDVKM. The V end was cut by 5 bases, the J end by 9 bases, with 14 bases between. The CDR3 has 12 amino acids. The CDR3 nucleotides are TGTGCCAGCAGTGGGAGCGGGTTGTTGCAGTACTTC. Translating it yields CASSGSGLLQYF.